This T cell receptor (beta chain) was identified during a study of blood T cell repertoires in COVID-19 (dated by TCRdb to the early 2020s). The study in broad terms: Samples covering the acute and convalescent phases of COVID-19 were provided by collaborators in the United States, Italy and Spain. A de-identified subject ID, COVID-19 status, age in years and sex were almost always included in the sample metadata. The prospective study material was composed of cDNA or gDNA derived from T cells, B-cell-depleted T cells, or PBMCs. Subjects who had been exposed to COVID-19, were actively infected with it, or had recovered from it provided the deeply sampled blood TCRbeta repertoires that made up the dataset. Where HLA class I and class II types were available, the types were taken from metadata supplied by the sample provider, not from assay-based typing. The repertoires were made available in a free public database intended to serve as a resource for research on the immune response to SARS-CoV-2. The samples were drawn from two sources: the first 160 participants of the ongoing ImmuneRACE study, and over 1,000 subjects contributed by 6 global collaborators. Study-wide conclusions, independent of this receptor: Clinical and demographic metadata were provided uncurated, with the amount varying by source and participant.

Participants in the prospective study were aged roughly 18 to 100 years, lived in 24 United States geographic areas, and enrolled through a virtual design. To assign participants to cohorts, the prospective study relied on clinical history that participants themselves reported in a screening survey and a study questionnaire. For ImmuneRACE Cohort 3, a participant was defined as recovered based on two consecutive negative NP/OP PCR tests, clearance by a healthcare professional, or resolution of symptoms. In the prospective study, mobile phlebotomists collected whole blood, serum and a nasopharyngeal or oropharyngeal swab from each participant. Prospective study participants could optionally give additional blood draws and questionnaires over a roughly two-month period. Before DNA extraction, blood samples from the prospective study were shipped at room temperature or frozen. TCRbeta CDR3 regions were amplified from genomic DNA by means of the immunoSEQ Assay, a bias-controlled multiplex PCR. As for how the authors treated the data: The number of nucleated cells in each sample was estimated by amplification of reference gene primers within the assay. To quantify the absolute abundance of each unique TCRbeta CDR3 rearrangement, sequence reads were collapsed and filtered. For each sample, productive Simpson clonality was calculated by taking the square root of Simpson's diversity index across productive rearrangements. What TCRdb holds here is the immuneACCESS table cut down to in-frame rearrangements. Part of the clones is not present; checked against another copy, under half of the missing clones reflect an unresolved V gene, and the others are unexplained. V and J calls and clone size are given by that table; D and trimming were obtained from the DNA. This sample has about 480,000 clones in its table, and 85% to 90% of those were observed once. The leading ten clones occupy approximately 1.8% of the sample.

Note on this clone: Its antigen remains undetermined. Nothing much larger sits one base from this clone, and base qualities are not available.

This TCR was recovered from a middle-aged woman who had recovered from COVID-19. Sequencing was performed on PBMCs or T cells enriched from blood (not recorded which).

The sequenced DNA is TGTGCCAGCAGCCCAGGGTGGAGCCTAACGAACACTGAAGCTTTCTTT. This codes for CASSPGWSLTNTEAFF. The rearranged chain carries TRBV11-3 and TRBJ1-1, with a tentative D gene TRBD1 over 5 matching bases. At the junction V is shortened by 5 bases and J by 1 base, with 17 bases in between. For CDR1 and CDR2, the germline V gene lists SGHNT and YENEEA. The CDR3 covers 16 residues, taking in both the cysteine and the phenylalanine. The entry retains the CDR3 DNA only, 48 bases that are in frame from base 1.